This passage covers 15 T cell receptor beta chains from one sample sequenced in a study of blood T cell repertoires in COVID-19 (dated by TCRdb to the early 2020s). Libraries came from the immunoSEQ multiplex PCR assay. TCRdb holds this immuneACCESS table with in-frame rearrangements only. Some clones are missing; in checked studies, unresolved V genes explain under half, and the rest has no known cause. The sample has roughly 260,000 clones on record, 80% to 95% of them singletons. The leading ten clones occupy about 2.5% of the sample. The specimen was peripheral blood. Every receptor here comes from a person under 35 with COVID-19, enrolled during active disease.

This clone has just a few counts. The genes are TRBV21-1 and TRBJ2-3; the table gives TRBD2 as D, unverified against the DNA. TRBV21-1 is reported as a pseudogene. This CDR3 comprises 12 residues. The CDR3: CASSKPLDTQYF. Here the CDR3 DNA reads TGTGCCAGCAGCAAACCCCTGGATACGCAGTATTTT.

The chain's CDR3 is CASSLSGGSTNEKLFF. CDR3 coding DNA: TGTGCCAGCAGCTTATCGGGGGGGTCGACTAATGAAAAACTGTTTTTT. The rearrangement uses TRBV21-1 and TRBJ1-4. TRBV21-1 is a pseudogene locus. The CDR3 consists of 16 residues.

The chain carries TRBV5-1 and TRBJ2-2, with TRBD2 matching over 8 bases. This CDR3 spans 17 amino acids. Germline loops: CDR1 SGHRS, CDR2 YFSETQ. V lost 1 base to trimming and J lost 1 base; unmatched junction nucleotides: 6. CDR3 nucleotide sequence: TGCGCCAGCAGCTTGTCCCTCACTAGCGGGAACACCGGGGAGCTGTTTTTT. As protein: CASSLSLTSGNTGELFF. Combining the CDR3 with reference TRBV5-1 and TRBJ2-2 gives the whole variable domain KAGVTQTPRYLIKTRGQQVTLSCSPISGHRSVSWYQQTPGQGLQFLFEYFSETQRNKGNFPGRFSGRQFSNSRSEMNVSTLELGDSALYLCASSLSLTSGNTGELFFGEGSRLTVL.

The V and J genes are TRBV5-1 and TRBJ2-1; TRBD2 agrees at 9 bases. CDR3 size: 14 residues. Germline loops: CDR1 SGHRS, CDR2 YFSETQ. V trimming: 4 bases; J trimming: 3 bases; junction bases outside the gene matches: 2. CDR3 region: CASSETSGYNEQFF. CDR3 nucleotides: TGCGCCAGCAGCGAGACTAGCGGCTACAATGAGCAGTTCTTC.

This chain joins TRBV7-9 and TRBJ2-7; a weak D match, TRBD1 (6 bases). Between the trimmed V and J ends, which lost 1 base and 6 bases, there was a span of 16 bases. The germline V gene has CDR1 SEHNR and CDR2 FQNEAQ (reference sequence). The CDR3 runs to 15 residues. The CDR3 DNA reads TGTGCCAGCAGCTTAGAAGCGGCAGGGGTAGGCGAGCAGTACTTC. Amino acids: CASSLEAAGVGEQYF.

The chain links TRBV6-5 to TRBJ1-1, with D perhaps matching TRBD1 (6 bases). V was pared by 7 bases and J by 0 bases, with 9 bases between. This CDR3 region has 13 residues. Germline loops: CDR1 MNHEY, CDR2 SVGAGI. CDR3: CASNRELNTEAFF. CDR3 sequence (DNA): TGTGCCAGCAACAGGGAGTTGAACACTGAAGCTTTCTTT.

This clone has only a few counts. V and J are TRBV4-1 and TRBJ2-7; maybe TRBD1 (5 bases). The germline V gene has CDR1 MGHRA and CDR2 YSYEKL. This CDR3 has 15 residues. V shed 1 base and J shed 5 bases, with 15 bases lying between them. The CDR3 sequence: CASSQVTQGRNEQYF. The CDR3 DNA follows: TGCGCCAGCAGCCAAGTAACCCAGGGAAGAAACGAGCAGTACTTC.

V is TRBV20-1 and J is TRBJ2-1; weak D call: TRBD2 (5 bases). The CDR3 contains 10 residues. Germline V lookup: CDR1 DFQATT, CDR2 SNEGSKA (reference sequence). The V and J ends lost 4 bases and 9 bases respectively, with 7 bases between them. The CDR3 DNA reads TGCAGTGCTACCGGGATTGAGCAGTTCTTC. It translates to CSATGIEQFF.

This chain uses TRBV4-2 with TRBJ2-7; 7 nucleotides agree with TRBD2. Trimming took 6 bases from V and 6 from J; bases not matched to a gene: 5. This CDR3 region has 12 residues. Germline CDR1 LGHNA, CDR2 YNFKEQ. The CDR3 bases are TGTGCCAGCAGGCTTTCGGGGGGCGAGCAGTACTTC. Protein sequence: CASRLSGGEQYF.

CDR3 sequence reads: CASSYRDSTYEQYF. The CDR3 DNA reads TGCGCCAGCAGCTACCGGGACAGCACCTACGAGCAGTACTTC. The chain employs TRBV5-1 and TRBJ2-7; TRBD1 aligns across 7 bases. The CDR3 contains 14 residues. Germline CDR1 is SGHRS and CDR2 is YFSETQ. V trimming: 3 bases; J trimming: 2 bases; junction bases outside the gene matches: 5.

This clone was observed once. The chain uses TRBV4-1 and TRBJ2-7; D might be TRBD2 (6 bases). The CDR3 runs to 15 residues. V was clipped by 1 base and J by 4 bases, with 14 bases between them. Germline CDR1 and CDR2: MGHRA and YSYEKL. As DNA, the CDR3 is TGCGCCAGCAGCCAAGTAGTATCCCGGGGGTACGAGCAGTACTTC. Protein product: CASSQVVSRGYEQYF.

The V and J genes are TRBV9 and TRBJ2-1, with 7 bases matching TRBD1. V was clipped by 3 bases and J by 5 bases; unmatched bases: 11. CDR3 length equals 16 residues. CDR1 is SGDLS and CDR2 is YYNGEE in the germline V gene. CDR3 protein: CASSAAWDSFDNEQFF. CDR3 DNA: TGTGCCAGCAGCGCCGCCTGGGACAGTTTTGACAATGAGCAGTTCTTC.

The gene calls are TRBV10-2 and TRBJ2-3, with 12 bases matching TRBD2. Germline CDR1 reads WSHSY; CDR2 reads SAAADI. With 0 bases clipped from V and 1 base from J, the junction kept 14 bases outside the gene matches. CDR3 length: 21 residues. The CDR3 DNA reads as TGCGCCAGCAGTGAGTCTGGACCCTTGGCTAGCGGGAGGGGTGGCACAGATACGCAGTATTTT. Amino acid sequence: CASSESGPLASGRGGTDTQYF.

The chain couples TRBV28 to TRBJ2-7, with D possibly TRBD2 on 5 matching bases. This CDR3 spans 17 amino acids. Germline CDR1 and CDR2: MDHEN and SYDVKM. V was trimmed by 4 bases and J by 0 bases, leaving 19 bases between them. The CDR3 bases are TGTGCCAGCAGTTCCCCCGGAGGCAGGTACCACTCCTACGAGCAGTACTTC. Residues: CASSSPGGRYHSYEQYF.

This sequence joins TRBV7-8 and TRBJ2-2; either TRBD1 or TRBD2 may fit D (6 bases each). The germline CDR1 and CDR2 sequences are SGHVS and FQNEAQ. The CDR3 contains 14 residues. The V gene lost 5 bases and the J gene lost 3 bases, with 10 bases spanning the gap. The CDR3 DNA reads as TGTGCCAGCAGCGGAGGGGGAGACACCGGGGAGCTGTTTTTT. Residues: CASSGGGDTGELFF. The full variable domain, rest sourced from reference TRBV7-8 and TRBJ2-2, is GAGVSQSPRYKVAKRGQDVALRCDPISGHVSLFWYQQALGQGPEFLTYFQNEAQLDKSGLPSDRFFAERPEGSVSTLKIQRTQQEDSAVYLCASSGGGDTGELFFGEGSRLTVL.